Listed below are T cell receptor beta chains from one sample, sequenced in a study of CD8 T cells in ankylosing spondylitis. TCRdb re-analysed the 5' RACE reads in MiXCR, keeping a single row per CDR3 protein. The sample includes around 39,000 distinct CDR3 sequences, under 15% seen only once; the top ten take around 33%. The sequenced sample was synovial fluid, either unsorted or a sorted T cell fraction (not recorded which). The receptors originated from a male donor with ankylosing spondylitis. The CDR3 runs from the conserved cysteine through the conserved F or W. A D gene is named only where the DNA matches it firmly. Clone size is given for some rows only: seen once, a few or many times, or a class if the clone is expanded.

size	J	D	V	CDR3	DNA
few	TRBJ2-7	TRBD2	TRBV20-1	CSASLAVPYEQYF	TGCAGTGCTAGCCTAGCGGTTCCCTACGAGCAGTACTTC
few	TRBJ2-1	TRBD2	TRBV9	CASSAYGGGANEQFF	TGTGCCAGCAGCGCGTATGGCGGGGGGGCAAATGAGCAGTTCTTC
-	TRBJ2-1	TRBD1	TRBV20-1	CSARVSQGTHYEQFF	TGCAGTGCTAGAGTGTCACAGGGGACGCACTATGAGCAGTTCTTC
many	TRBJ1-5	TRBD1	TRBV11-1	CASSLGQGDVISNQPQHF	TGTGCCAGCAGCTTAGGACAGGGGGATGTGATTAGCAATCAGCCCCAGCATTTT
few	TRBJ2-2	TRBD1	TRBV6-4	CASSDRGQDTGELFF	TGTGCCAGCAGTGACAGGGGGCAGGACACCGGGGAGCTGTTTTTT
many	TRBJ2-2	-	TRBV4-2	CASSPNPVGGELFF	TGTGCCAGCAGCCCGAACCCGGTCGGCGGGGAGCTGTTTTTT
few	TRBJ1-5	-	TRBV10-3	CAISESPRGNQPQHF	TGTGCCATCAGTGAGTCGCCGAGGGGGAATCAGCCCCAGCATTTT
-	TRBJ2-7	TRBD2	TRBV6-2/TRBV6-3	CASSPQREAEQYF	TGTGCCAGCAGTCCGCAGCGGGAGGCCGAGCAGTACTTC
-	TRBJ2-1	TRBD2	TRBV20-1	CSARSPLAGDVNEQFF	TGCAGTGCTAGATCTCCCCTGGCGGGAGATGTCAATGAGCAGTTCTTC
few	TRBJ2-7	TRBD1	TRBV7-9	CASSLRTGGFDEQYF	TGTGCCAGCAGCCTAAGGACAGGGGGTTTCGACGAGCAGTACTTC
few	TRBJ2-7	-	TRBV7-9	CASSPTSVGPTYEQYF	TGTGCCAGCAGCCCCACGTCGGTGGGACCAACCTACGAGCAGTACTTC
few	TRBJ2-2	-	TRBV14	CASSLALPTGELFF	TGTGCCAGCAGCCTCGCCCTTCCCACCGGGGAGCTGTTTTTT
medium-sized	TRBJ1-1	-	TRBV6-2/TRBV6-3	CASSLKENTEAFF	TGTGCCAGCAGTTTAAAGGAGAACACTGAAGCTTTCTTT
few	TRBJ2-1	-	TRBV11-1	CASSEGVGRVSSYNEQFF	TGTGCCAGCAGCGAAGGCGTGGGACGGGTGAGCTCCTACAATGAGCAGTTCTTC
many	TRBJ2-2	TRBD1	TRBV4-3	CASSQGTGAWDGELFF	TGCGCCAGCAGCCAGGGTACAGGGGCTTGGGATGGGGAGCTGTTTTTT
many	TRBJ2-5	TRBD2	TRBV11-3	CASSPHNTRTSQETQYF	TGTGCCAGCAGCCCACATAACACACGGACTAGCCAAGAGACCCAGTACTTC
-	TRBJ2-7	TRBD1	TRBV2	CASSRPGTDDEQYF	TGTGCCAGCAGTAGGCCAGGGACAGACGACGAGCAGTACTTC
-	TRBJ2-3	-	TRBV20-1	CSAGENPSTDTQYF	TGCAGTGCTGGAGAAAACCCTAGCACAGATACGCAGTATTTT